A selection of T cell receptor beta chains follows, all from one sample in a study of Ad26.COV2.S vaccination and SARS-CoV-2 variants. Method: immunoSEQ multiplex PCR; TCRdb's copy keeps in-frame clones and lacks some. Of some 420,000 clones in the sample, around nine tenths are singletons; the top ten hold approximately 4%. This specimen consisted of peripheral blood, obtained in a trial of Ad26.COV2.S vaccine versus placebo. The receptors derive from a person aged 18-60 years who received the Ad26.COV2.S COVID-19 vaccine or a placebo. Each CDR3 is given with its conserved first and last residue. Fields, in order: D gene, clone size, J gene, V gene, CDR3 DNA, CDR3 protein. The D gene is left open where the match is weak. The size of a clone is reported for some rows only, either as once, few or many, or as a class for expanded clones.

-,-,TRBJ1-6,TRBV5-1,TGCGCCAGCAGCTTGACGGCGAATGATTCACCCCTCCACTTT,CASSLTANDSPLHF
TRBD2,-,TRBJ2-3,TRBV7-2,TGTGCCAGCAGCTTCTCTAGCGGCGGTGATACGCAGTATTTT,CASSFSSGGDTQYF
-,-,TRBJ2-1,TRBV6-2/TRBV6-3,TGTGCCAGCAGTTACGATCTCGGCAATGAGCAGTTCTTC,CASSYDLGNEQFF
-,once,TRBJ2-6,TRBV11-2,TGTGCCAGCAGCTTAGGTCCCGGCCAAATCCTGACTTTC,CASSLGPGQILTF
-,-,TRBJ2-6,TRBV3-1/TRBV3-2,TGTGCCAGCAGCCAAGTCGGTGGGGGGGGCACTTCTGGGGCCAACGTCCTGACTTTC,CASSQVGGGGTSGANVLTF
-,-,TRBJ1-5,TRBV15,TGTGCCACGCGACTGAATTACAATCAGCCCCAGCATTTT,CATRLNYNQPQHF
-,-,TRBJ2-5,TRBV6-6,TGTGCCAGCACCCTTTCCGGGCCTTTGGCGGAGACCCAGTACTTC,CASTLSGPLAETQYF
-,-,TRBJ1-4,TRBV3-1/TRBV3-2,TGTGCCAGCTCCTCAGGGAGGACTAATGAAAAACTGTTTTTT,CASSSGRTNEKLFF
-,-,TRBJ2-3,TRBV18,TGTGCCAGCTCACCGCGCGTGCACGGCCGCACAGATACGCAGTATTTT,CASSPRVHGRTDTQYF
TRBD1,-,TRBJ1-3,TRBV9,TGTGCCAGCGGGGAGGGGACAGATATGGACACCATATATTTT,CASGEGTDMDTIYF
-,once,TRBJ2-5,TRBV29-1,TGCAGCGTTGGGGTGGGGAGTCAAGAGACCCAGTACTTC,CSVGVGSQETQYF